This record covers a single TCR beta chain. A much larger clone sits a single nucleotide away, making a read error possible. CDR3 length equals 13 residues. Germline assignment: CDR1 PRHDT and CDR2 FYEKMQ (reference sequence). Using unique molecular identifiers, the investigators prepared the TCRbeta library. TCRdb redid the calling of the PCR reads with MiXCR, one entry per CDR3 protein. The sample carries fewer than 550,000 distinct CDR3 sequences, roughly a tenth recorded once. This sample stems from a study of T-cell reconstitution after alpha-beta-depleted transplantation in children. The chain couples TRBV13 to TRBJ2-1; no definite D call. The sequence was obtained from a child aged 2 to 15 with inherited bone marrow failure, due to receive a stem cell transplant. The material sequenced was PBMCs, taken before TCRalphabeta/CD19-depleted stem cell transplant. For the CDR3, the DNA is TGTGCCAGCAGCATGCCGGACGCGAGTGAGCGGTTCTTC. Residues: CASSMPDASERFF.